The 5 T cell receptor beta chains presented below share a single source sample, sequenced in a study of blood T cell repertoires in COVID-19. The table came from immunoSEQ multiplex PCR; TCRdb's copy has only in-frame clones and leaves some out. The data show 200,000 to 300,000 clones, with 81% seen just once and roughly 8% held by the top ten. Sequenced input: peripheral blood. Every receptor here comes from an elderly woman with acute or convalescent COVID-19.

The genes are TRBV28 and TRBJ1-2, with 8 bases identical to TRBD1. CDR3 length: 13 residues. The germline gives CDR1 MDHEN, CDR2 SYDVKM. V lost 5 bases, J lost 5 bases, and 4 bases stayed unmatched. The CDR3, as DNA: TGTGCCAGCAGTCGACAGGGGAGGTATGGCTACACCTTC. Translating it yields CASSRQGRYGYTF.

CDR3 DNA sequence: TGTGCCAGCAGGAGACAGGGGCCCTCTTTGGAGCAGTACTTC. Encoded protein: CASRRQGPSLEQYF. J is TRBJ2-7 and V is TRBV11-2, with 8 bases that match TRBD1. V lost 6 bases, J lost 7 bases, and 11 bases stayed unmatched. Germline-derived CDR1 and CDR2 are SGHAT and FQNNGV. The CDR3 spans 14 residues.

CDR3 protein: CASSLSSYEKLFF. The CDR3 DNA reads TGTGCCAGCAGTTTGTCGTCCTATGAAAAACTGTTTTTT. The rearrangement links TRBV27 to TRBJ1-4; D not resolved. CDR1 and CDR2 from the germline V gene are MNHEY and SMNVEV (reference sequence). Trimming removed 3 bases at V and 6 bases at J, with 8 bases between. The CDR3 covers 13 residues.

This clone appeared a few times. The V and J genes are TRBV29-1 and TRBJ2-1, with unresolved D. With 8 bases removed from V and 7 bases from J, the gap between germline ends came to 12 bases. The V gene's germline CDR1 is SQVTM and CDR2 ANQGSEA. The CDR3 totals 11 residues. Here the CDR3 reads CSISRLNEQFF. The CDR3 DNA follows: TGCAGCATTTCCCGTCTTAATGAGCAGTTCTTC.

V is TRBV3-1 (or the pseudogene TRBV3-2) and J is TRBJ1-2; D uncertain. The CDR3 has 14 amino acids. V lost 2 bases and J lost 0, with 7 bases in between. Germline CDR1 reads LGHDT; CDR2 reads YNNKEL (reference sequence). DNA of the CDR3: TGTGCCAGCAGCCAAATGACAACTAACTATGGCTACACCTTC. Amino acid sequence: CASSQMTTNYGYTF.